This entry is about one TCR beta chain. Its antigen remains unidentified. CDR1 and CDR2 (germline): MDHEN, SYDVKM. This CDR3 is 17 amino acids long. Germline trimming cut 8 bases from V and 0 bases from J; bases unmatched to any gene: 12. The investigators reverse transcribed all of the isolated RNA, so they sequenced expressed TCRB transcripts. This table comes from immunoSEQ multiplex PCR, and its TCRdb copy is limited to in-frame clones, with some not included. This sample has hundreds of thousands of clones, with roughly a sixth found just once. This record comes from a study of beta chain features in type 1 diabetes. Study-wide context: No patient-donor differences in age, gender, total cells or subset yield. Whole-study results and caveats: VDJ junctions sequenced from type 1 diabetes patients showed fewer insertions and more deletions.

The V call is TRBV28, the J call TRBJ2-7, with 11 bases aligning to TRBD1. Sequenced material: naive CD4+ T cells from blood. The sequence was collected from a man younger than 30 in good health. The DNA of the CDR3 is TGTGCCAGCGCCCCCCCGGGACAGGGGGTCAGCTCCTACGAGCAGTACTTC. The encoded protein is CASAPPGQGVSSYEQYF.